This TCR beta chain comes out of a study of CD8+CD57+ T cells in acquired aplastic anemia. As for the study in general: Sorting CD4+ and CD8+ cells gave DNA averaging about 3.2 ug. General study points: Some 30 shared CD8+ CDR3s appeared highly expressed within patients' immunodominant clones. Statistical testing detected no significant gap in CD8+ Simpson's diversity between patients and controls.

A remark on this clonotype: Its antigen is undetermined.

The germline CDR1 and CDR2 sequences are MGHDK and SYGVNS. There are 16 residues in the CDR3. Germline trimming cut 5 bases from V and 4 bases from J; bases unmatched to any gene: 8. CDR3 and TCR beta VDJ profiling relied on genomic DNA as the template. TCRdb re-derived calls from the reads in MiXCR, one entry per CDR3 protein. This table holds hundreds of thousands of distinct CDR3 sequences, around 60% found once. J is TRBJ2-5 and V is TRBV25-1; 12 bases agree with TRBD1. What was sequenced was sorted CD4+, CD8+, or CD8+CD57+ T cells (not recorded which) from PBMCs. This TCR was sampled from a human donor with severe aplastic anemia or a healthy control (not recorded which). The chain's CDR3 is CASSKSPGQGAETQYF. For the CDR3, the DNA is TGTGCCAGCAGTAAATCCCCGGGACAGGGGGCAGAGACCCAGTACTTC.